Shown below are 27 T cell receptor beta chains from a single sample sequenced in a study of T cell responses to AZD1222 COVID-19 vaccine (dated by TCRdb to about 2021). Library construction relied on the immunoSEQ multiplex PCR assay. Not all clones reach the TCRdb copy of this immuneACCESS table, which keeps in-frame sequences only. Checked studies attribute under half of the gap to unresolved V genes and leave the rest unexplained. Within this sample are around 100,000 clones, with about 90% of them counted one time only. The ten largest clones represent about 8.4% of the sample. The intended sense of this specimen's time point label: baseline before first vaccination. Specimen: peripheral blood, collected on day 0 of AZD1222 vaccination. These receptors originate from an adult in good health.

This clone was seen once. The J gene is TRBJ1-1, the V gene TRBV25-1, with 9 bases aligning to TRBD1. The V segment lost 3 bases and the J segment 11 bases; nucleotides outside the gene matches: 10. CDR1 is MGHDK, CDR2 SYGVNS, per germline. CDR3 length: 14 residues. The CDR3 bases are TGTGCCAGCAGTGATTCCGGGACAGGGTTTAAGGCTTTCTTT. This gives the protein CASSDSGTGFKAFF.

The V gene is TRBV24-1, the J gene TRBJ1-4; 9 nucleotides line up with TRBD1. V lost 3 bases and J lost 2; bases outside the gene matches: 12. Germline assignment: CDR1 KGHDR and CDR2 SFDVKD. The CDR3 runs 19 residues. The DNA for the CDR3 is TGTGCCACCAGTGATCTGCCGGGACAGGGTCACCCCACTAATGAAAAACTGTTTTTT. Amino acids: CATSDLPGQGHPTNEKLFF.

DNA for the CDR3: TGTGCCTGGAGCTGGGTCCGCAATCAGCCCCAGCATTTT. This translates into CAWSWVRNQPQHF. The V call is TRBV30, the J call TRBJ1-5; D gene unclear. The germline V gene has CDR1 GTSNPN and CDR2 SVGIG (reference sequence). Trimming took 3 bases from V and 2 from J, leaving 8 bases between them. The CDR3 extends over 13 amino acids. Full variable domain (missing parts from reference TRBV30 and TRBJ1-5): SQTIHQWPATLVQPVGSPLSLECTVEGTSNPNLYWYRQAAGRGLQLLFYSVGIGQISSEVPQNLSASRPQDRQFILSSKKLLLSDSGFYLCAWSWVRNQPQHFGDGTRLSIL.

This rearrangement joins TRBV14 to TRBJ1-1, with D unresolved. This CDR3 is 13 amino acids long. Trimming stripped 0 bases from V and 11 bases from J, with 13 bases between. Germline assignment: CDR1 SGHDN and CDR2 FVKESK. CDR3 coding DNA: TGTGCCAGCAGCCAAGATCTGGAGGGAACGGCTTTCTTT. Encoded protein: CASSQDLEGTAFF.

DNA of the CDR3: TGTGCCAGCAGCCAAGTTAGGTCCTCCTACGAGCAGTACTTC. Its translation: CASSQVRSSYEQYF. The rearrangement joins TRBV14 to TRBJ2-7; no reliable D call. This CDR3 has 14 residues. Trimming pared 1 base from V and 0 bases from J, leaving 7 bases between. Looked up from germline, CDR1 is SGHDN and CDR2 is FVKESK.

The chain links TRBV6-5 to TRBJ1-5, with D tentatively TRBD1 (6 bases). Trimming pared 6 bases from V and 5 bases from J, leaving 14 bases between. CDR1 and CDR2 (germline): MNHEY, SVGAGI. The CDR3 contains 14 residues. CDR3: CASSSRGSYQPQHF. CDR3 nucleotide sequence: TGTGCCAGCAGCTCCAGGGGATCCTATCAGCCCCAGCATTTT.

The V gene is TRBV28, the J gene TRBJ1-2; maybe TRBD1 (6 bases). The CDR3 contains 15 residues. Germline CDR1 is MDHEN and CDR2 is SYDVKM. V was pared by 11 bases and J by 3 bases, with 22 bases between. CDR3 DNA: TGTGCCCACGAGACCGCAGGGGCTGGTGACTATGGCTACACCTTC. Translated, it gives CAHETAGAGDYGYTF.

The chain couples TRBV11-2 to TRBJ1-2, with 10 bases aligning to TRBD1. The CDR3 runs 15 residues. The germline V gene encodes CDR1 SGHAT and CDR2 FQNNGV. V was pared by 1 base and J by 8 bases, with 7 bases of the junction left unmatched. This CDR3 is CASSLGGQGTGGYTF. In nucleotides, the CDR3 is TGTGCCAGCAGCTTAGGGGGACAGGGGACAGGCGGCTACACCTTC. Full variable domain (rest looked up from reference TRBV11-2 and TRBJ1-2): EAGVAQSPRYKIIEKRQSVAFWCNPISGHATLYWYQQILGQGPKLLIQFQNNGVVDDSQLPKDRFSAERLKGVDSTLKIQPAKLEDSAVYLCASSLGGQGTGGYTFGSGTRLTVV.

The chain links TRBV29-1 to TRBJ1-6; 8 nucleotides agree with TRBD1. This CDR3 is 14 amino acids long. CDR1 and CDR2 from the germline V gene are SQVTM and ANQGSEA. V dropped 6 bases and J dropped 7; count of bases not matched to a gene: 8. In DNA, the CDR3 is TGCAGCGTACTTGGACAGGGACCGAATTCACCCCTCCACTTT. Protein: CSVLGQGPNSPLHF.

The chain uses TRBV12-3 or TRBV12-4 and TRBJ1-1; 9 nucleotides agree with TRBD1. This CDR3 comprises 11 residues. The J segment lost 10 bases and the V segment lost 7 bases, leaving 4 bases of the junction unmatched. CDR3 sequence: CASTRDRVAFF. For the CDR3, the DNA is TGTGCCAGCACTCGGGACAGGGTAGCTTTCTTT.

The gene calls are TRBV11-3 and TRBJ2-1; no definite D call. Germline V CDR1 and CDR2: SGHNT, YENEEA. Between the trimmed V and J ends, which lost 1 base and 6 bases, there was a span of 4 bases. This CDR3 is 12 amino acids long. The CDR3 region has the DNA TGTGCCAGCAGCTTAGGAACCAATGAGCAGTTCTTC. This gives the protein CASSLGTNEQFF.

The chain has TRBV10-3 and TRBJ1-1, with D perhaps matching TRBD1 (5 bases). CDR3 length equals 16 residues. CDR1 and CDR2 (germline): ENHRY, SYGVKD. Trimming stripped 0 bases from V and 3 bases from J, with 14 bases between. In DNA form, the CDR3 reads TGTGCCATCAGTGAGTCGACGAGGGGAGGGGACACTGAAGCTTTCTTT. Its translation is CAISESTRGGDTEAFF.

The chain employs TRBV11-2 and TRBJ1-1; D remains ambiguous. The CDR3 runs 15 residues. The V end was cut by 2 bases, the J end by 3 bases, with 13 bases between. Germline V gene lookup returns CDR1 SGHAT and CDR2 FQNNGV. The CDR3 spells CASSLPGSRYTEAFF. For the CDR3, the DNA is TGTGCCAGCAGCTTACCTGGATCCCGGTACACTGAAGCTTTCTTT. The variable domain in full, completed from reference TRBV11-2 and TRBJ1-1, reads EAGVAQSPRYKIIEKRQSVAFWCNPISGHATLYWYQQILGQGPKLLIQFQNNGVVDDSQLPKDRFSAERLKGVDSTLKIQPAKLEDSAVYLCASSLPGSRYTEAFFGQGTRLTVV.

The chain recombines TRBV7-2 with TRBJ1-6; D is uncertain. V was shortened by 2 bases and J by 8 bases, with 13 bases between the two germline ends. CDR1 and CDR2 from the germline V gene are SGHTA and FQGNSA. CDR3 size: 15 residues. The CDR3, as DNA: TGTGCCAGCAGCTTATCCCCGTCTGGTCATTCACCCCTCCACTTT. It codes for CASSLSPSGHSPLHF.

This clone was observed a single time. The V call is TRBV7-3, the J call TRBJ2-3; a weak D match, TRBD2 (5 bases). The CDR3 has 15 residues. Germline CDR1 SGHTA, CDR2 FQGTGA. Trimming removed 5 bases from V and 0 bases from J, with 12 bases in between. The CDR3 region is CASSPLGVSTDTQYF. CDR3 sequence (DNA): TGTGCCAGCAGCCCCCTCGGGGTTAGCACAGATACGCAGTATTTT.

The rearrangement joins TRBV4-1 to TRBJ1-4; D is undetermined. This CDR3 has 13 residues. The V gene lost 4 bases and the J gene lost 8 bases, with 11 bases spanning the gap. CDR1 and CDR2 from the germline V gene are MGHRA and YSYEKL. As DNA, the CDR3 is TGCGCCAGCAGCCTGTGGAGAGGGGAAAAACTGTTTTTT. As protein: CASSLWRGEKLFF.

The V and J genes are TRBV18 and TRBJ1-2; D call uncertain. Germline V gene lookup returns CDR1 KGHSH and CDR2 LQKENI. V was pared by 2 bases and J by 8 bases, with 18 bases between. This CDR3 spans 15 amino acids. The CDR3 region is CASSPAPLTRFGYTF. The CDR3 DNA sequence: TGTGCCAGCTCACCAGCCCCGCTCACAAGGTTCGGCTACACCTTC.

This clone has a single count. The genes are TRBV7-3 and TRBJ2-3, with 7 bases aligning to TRBD2. Germline lookup yields CDR1 SGHTA and CDR2 FQGTGA. This CDR3 contains 14 residues. The J segment lost 4 bases and the V segment lost 4 bases, leaving 5 bases of the junction unmatched. The CDR3 DNA reads TGTGCCAGCAGCTCGGACCGGGGGGCAGATACGCAGTATTTT. Amino acid sequence: CASSSDRGADTQYF.

The chain carries TRBV6-5 and TRBJ1-2; 7 bases agree with TRBD1. Trimming at V came to 10 bases and at J to 2 bases, leaving 10 bases not matched to a gene. The germline V gene has CDR1 MNHEY and CDR2 SVGAGI. CDR3 length equals 14 residues. This CDR3 is CAIGRGQENYGYTF. The CDR3 nucleotides read TGTGCCATCGGACGAGGACAGGAAAACTATGGCTACACCTTC.

This clone was counted once. Here the CDR3 reads CASSLPGQGEQPQHF. As DNA, the CDR3 is TGTGCCAGCAGCTTACCGGGACAGGGGGAACAGCCCCAGCATTTT. The genes are TRBV7-8 and TRBJ1-5; TRBD1 matches at 11 bases. The CDR3 runs 15 residues. V was clipped by 2 bases and J by 7 bases; unmatched bases: 4. Per germline, CDR1 SGHVS and CDR2 FQNEAQ.

The chain combines TRBV18 with TRBJ1-3; weak D call: TRBD1 (5 bases). Trimming shortened V by 0 bases and J by 7 bases, and 16 bases separated the two germline ends. The CDR3 consists of 16 residues. Germline values: CDR1 KGHSH, CDR2 LQKENI. CDR3 sequence (DNA): TGTGCCAGCTCACCACCGAGTCAGGGAGGAGGGAACACCATATATTTT. The encoded protein is CASSPPSQGGGNTIYF.

The gene calls are TRBV3-1 (or the pseudogene TRBV3-2) and TRBJ1-4, with D possibly TRBD1 on 5 matching bases. The length of the CDR3 is 14 residues. The V end lost 3 bases, the J end lost 8 bases, and 13 bases lay between the germline ends. Germline V gene lookup returns CDR1 LGHDT and CDR2 YNNKEL (reference sequence). CDR3: CASSQFGHNEKLFF. CDR3 coding DNA: TGTGCCAGCAGCCAGTTCGGACATAACGAAAAACTGTTTTTT.

The rearrangement links TRBV6-5 to TRBJ1-5; D ambiguous. V was clipped by 7 bases and J by 3 bases, with 10 bases between them. Germline CDR1 and CDR2: MNHEY and SVGAGI. The CDR3 loop spans 13 amino acids. The CDR3 sequence: CASTGSFNQPQHF. DNA for the CDR3: TGTGCCAGCACGGGCAGTTTCAATCAGCCCCAGCATTTT.

The chain uses TRBV25-1 and TRBJ1-4; D uncertain. Trimming removed 3 bases at V and 6 bases at J, with 8 bases between. The CDR3 contains 13 residues. Germline CDR1 reads MGHDK; CDR2 reads SYGVNS. For the CDR3, the DNA is TGTGCCAGCAGTGACCCTCCCTATGAAAAACTGTTTTTT. Translated: CASSDPPYEKLFF.

The V gene is TRBV2, the J gene TRBJ1-5; 7 nucleotides align to TRBD1. The CDR3 is made up of 13 amino acids. The V segment lost 8 bases and the J segment 5 bases; nucleotides outside the gene matches: 6. Germline CDR1 and CDR2: SNHLY and FYNNEI. The CDR3 region is CASADQGDQPQHF. The CDR3 DNA reads as TGTGCCAGCGCGGACCAGGGGGATCAGCCCCAGCATTTT.

The chain couples TRBV18 to TRBJ1-2; 7 bases align to TRBD1. V gave up 4 bases and J gave up 2 bases; unmatched junction bases: 7. The CDR3 spans 15 residues. Germline V gives CDR1 KGHSH, CDR2 LQKENI. The CDR3 spells CASSLGTEINYGYTF. The CDR3 DNA follows: TGTGCCAGCTCACTTGGGACAGAGATCAACTATGGCTACACCTTC. Variable domain in full (rest from reference TRBV18 and TRBJ1-2): NAGVMQNPRHLVRRRGQEARLRCSPMKGHSHVYWYRQLPEEGLKFMVYLQKENIIDESGMPKERFSAEFPKEGPSILRIQQVVRGDSAAYFCASSLGTEINYGYTFGSGTRLTVV.

The chain employs TRBV2 and TRBJ1-1; the D gene is possibly TRBD1 (5 bases). Per the germline V gene, CDR1 is SNHLY and CDR2 is FYNNEI. With 6 bases removed from V and 1 base from J, the gap between germline ends came to 12 bases. The CDR3 sequence is 14 residues long. For the CDR3, the DNA is TGTGCCAGCAGCCGCGGAGGACAGAACACTGAAGCTTTCTTT. This codes for CASSRGGQNTEAFF.